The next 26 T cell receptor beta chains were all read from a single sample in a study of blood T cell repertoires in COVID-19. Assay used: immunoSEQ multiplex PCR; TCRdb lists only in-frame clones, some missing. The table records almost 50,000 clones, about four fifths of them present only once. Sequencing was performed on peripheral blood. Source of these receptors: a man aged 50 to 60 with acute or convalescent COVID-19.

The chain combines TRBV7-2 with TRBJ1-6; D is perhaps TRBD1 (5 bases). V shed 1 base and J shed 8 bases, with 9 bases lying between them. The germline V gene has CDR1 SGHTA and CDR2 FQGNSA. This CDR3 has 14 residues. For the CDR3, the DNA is TGTGCCAGCAGCTTAGAAGGGGCGGATTCACCCCTCCACTTT. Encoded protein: CASSLEGADSPLHF. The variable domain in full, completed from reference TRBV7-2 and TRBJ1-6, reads GAGVSQSPSNKVTEKGKDVELRCDPISGHTALYWYRQSLGQGLEFLIYFQGNSAPDKSGLPSDRFSAERTGGSVSTLTIQRTQQEDSAVYLCASSLEGADSPLHFGNGTRLTVT.

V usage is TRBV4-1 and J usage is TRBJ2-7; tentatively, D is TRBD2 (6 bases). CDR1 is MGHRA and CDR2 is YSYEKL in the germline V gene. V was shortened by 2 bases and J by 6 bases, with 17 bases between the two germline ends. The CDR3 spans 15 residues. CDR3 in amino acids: CASSQSTAGLGEQYF. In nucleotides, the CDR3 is TGCGCCAGCAGCCAAAGTACAGCGGGCCTGGGCGAGCAGTACTTC.

As DNA, the CDR3 is TGCGCCAGCAGCTTTCTGTACGAGCAGTACTTC. Residues: CASSFLYEQYF. The chain combines TRBV5-1 with TRBJ2-7, with D hard to call. Looked up from germline, CDR1 is SGHRS and CDR2 is YFSETQ. The CDR3 contains 11 residues. The germline V and J ends were trimmed by 2 bases and 4 bases, with 4 bases remaining between them.

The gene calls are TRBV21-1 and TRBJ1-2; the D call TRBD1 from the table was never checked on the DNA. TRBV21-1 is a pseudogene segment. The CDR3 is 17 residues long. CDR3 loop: CASSKVTGHRVGYGYTF. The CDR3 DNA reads TGTGCCAGCAGCAAAGTTACGGGACACAGAGTGGGGTATGGCTACACCTTC.

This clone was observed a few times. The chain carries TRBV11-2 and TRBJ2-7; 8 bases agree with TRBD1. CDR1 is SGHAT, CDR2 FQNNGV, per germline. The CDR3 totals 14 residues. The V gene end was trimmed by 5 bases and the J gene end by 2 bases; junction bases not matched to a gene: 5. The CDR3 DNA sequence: TGTGCCAGCAGCGCGCGACAGGGGCCCTACGAGCAGTACTTC. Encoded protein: CASSARQGPYEQYF.

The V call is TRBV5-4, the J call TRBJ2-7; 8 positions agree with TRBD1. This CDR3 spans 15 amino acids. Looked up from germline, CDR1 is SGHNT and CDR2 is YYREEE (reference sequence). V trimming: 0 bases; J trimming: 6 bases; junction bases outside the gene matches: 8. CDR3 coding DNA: TGTGCCAGCAGCTTGGAACCGGACAGGGCACCCGAGCAGTACTTC. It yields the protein CASSLEPDRAPEQYF.

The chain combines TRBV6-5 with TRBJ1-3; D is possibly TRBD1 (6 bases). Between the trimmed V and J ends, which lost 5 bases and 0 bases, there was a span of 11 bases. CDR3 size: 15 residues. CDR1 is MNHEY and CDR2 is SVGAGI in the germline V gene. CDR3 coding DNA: TGTGCCAGCAGTACCCAGACAGGCTCTGGAAACACCATATATTTT. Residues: CASSTQTGSGNTIYF.

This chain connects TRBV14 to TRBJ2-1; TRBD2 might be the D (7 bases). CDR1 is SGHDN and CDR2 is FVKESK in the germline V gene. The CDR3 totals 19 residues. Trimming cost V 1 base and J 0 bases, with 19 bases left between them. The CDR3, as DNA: TGTGCCAGCAGCCAAGGGGGGGCTAGCGGTGTGAGCTCCTACAATGAGCAGTTCTTC. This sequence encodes CASSQGGASGVSSYNEQFF.

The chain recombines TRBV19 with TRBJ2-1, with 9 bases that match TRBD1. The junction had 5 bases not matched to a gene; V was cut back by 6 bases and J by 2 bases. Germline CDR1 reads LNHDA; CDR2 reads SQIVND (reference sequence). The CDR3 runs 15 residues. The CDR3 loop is CASRIRDRAYNEQFF. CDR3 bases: TGTGCCAGTAGGATCCGGGACAGGGCCTACAATGAGCAGTTCTTC. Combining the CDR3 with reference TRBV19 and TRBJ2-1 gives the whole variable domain DGGITQSPKYLFRKEGQNVTLSCEQNLNHDAMYWYRQDPGQGLRLIYYSQIVNDFQKGDIAEGYSVSREKKESFPLTVTSAQKNPTAFYLCASRIRDRAYNEQFFGPGTRLTVL.

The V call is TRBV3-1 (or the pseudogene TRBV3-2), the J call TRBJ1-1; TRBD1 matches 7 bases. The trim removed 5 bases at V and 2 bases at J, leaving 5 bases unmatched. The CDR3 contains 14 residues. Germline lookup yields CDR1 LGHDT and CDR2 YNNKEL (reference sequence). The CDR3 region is CASSSRGTNTEAFF. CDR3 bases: TGTGCCAGCAGCTCCAGGGGGACCAACACTGAAGCTTTCTTT.

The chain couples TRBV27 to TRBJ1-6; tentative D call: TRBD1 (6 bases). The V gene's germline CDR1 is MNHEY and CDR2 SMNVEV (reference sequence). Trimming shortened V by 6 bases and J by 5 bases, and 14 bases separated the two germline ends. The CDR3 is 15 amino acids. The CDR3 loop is CASSRRDTNNSPLHF. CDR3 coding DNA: TGTGCCAGCAGCCGCCGGGACACCAATAATTCACCCCTCCACTTT.

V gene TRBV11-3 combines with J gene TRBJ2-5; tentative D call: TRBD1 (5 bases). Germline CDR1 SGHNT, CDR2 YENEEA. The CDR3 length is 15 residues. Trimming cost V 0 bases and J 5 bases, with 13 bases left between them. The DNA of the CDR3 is TGTGCCAGCAGCTTAGATTCAGGGCCCGATGAGACCCAGTACTTC. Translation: CASSLDSGPDETQYF.

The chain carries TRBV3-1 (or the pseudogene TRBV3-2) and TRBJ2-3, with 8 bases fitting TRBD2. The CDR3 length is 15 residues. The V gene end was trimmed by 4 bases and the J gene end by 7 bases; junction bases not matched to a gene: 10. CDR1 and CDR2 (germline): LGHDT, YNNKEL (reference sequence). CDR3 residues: CASSPRGGYWNTQYF. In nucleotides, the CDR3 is TGTGCCAGCAGCCCACGGGGGGGCTATTGGAATACGCAGTATTTT.

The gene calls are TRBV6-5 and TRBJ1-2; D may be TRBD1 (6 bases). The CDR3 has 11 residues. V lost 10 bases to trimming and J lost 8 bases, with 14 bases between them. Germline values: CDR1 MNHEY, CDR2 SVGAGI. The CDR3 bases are TGTGCCACCTCGGACAGCCTAGGCTACACCTTC. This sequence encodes CATSDSLGYTF.

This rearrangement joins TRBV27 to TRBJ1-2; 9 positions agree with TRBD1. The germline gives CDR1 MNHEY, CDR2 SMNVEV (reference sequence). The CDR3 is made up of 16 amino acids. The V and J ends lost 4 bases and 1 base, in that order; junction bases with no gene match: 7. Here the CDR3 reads CASSSLGTGFNYGYTF. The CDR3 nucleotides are TGTGCCAGCAGTTCCCTCGGGACAGGGTTTAACTATGGCTACACCTTC.

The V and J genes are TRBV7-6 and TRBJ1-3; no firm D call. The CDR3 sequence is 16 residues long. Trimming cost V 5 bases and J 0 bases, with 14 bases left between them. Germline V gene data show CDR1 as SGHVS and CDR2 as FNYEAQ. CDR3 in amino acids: CASSPNSQSSGNTIYF. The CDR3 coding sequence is TGTGCCAGCAGCCCCAACAGCCAGAGCTCTGGAAACACCATATATTTT.

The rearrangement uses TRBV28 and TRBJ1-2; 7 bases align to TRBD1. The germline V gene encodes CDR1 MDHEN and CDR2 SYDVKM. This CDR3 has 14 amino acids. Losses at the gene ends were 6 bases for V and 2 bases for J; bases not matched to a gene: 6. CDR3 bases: TGTGCCAGCAGCCCCGGGACAGTCAACTATGGCTACACCTTC. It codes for CASSPGTVNYGYTF.

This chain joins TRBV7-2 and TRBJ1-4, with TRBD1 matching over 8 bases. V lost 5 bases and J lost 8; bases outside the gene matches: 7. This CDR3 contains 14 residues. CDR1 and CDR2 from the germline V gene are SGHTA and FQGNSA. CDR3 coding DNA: TGTGCCAGCAGCCACAGGACAGGGAGGGAAAAACTGTTTTTT. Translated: CASSHRTGREKLFF.

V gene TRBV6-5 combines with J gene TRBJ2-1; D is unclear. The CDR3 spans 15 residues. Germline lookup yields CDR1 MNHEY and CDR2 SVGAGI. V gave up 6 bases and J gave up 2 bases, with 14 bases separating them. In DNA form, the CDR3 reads TGTGCCAGCAGCGATGACTTGACGGCCTACAATGAGCAGTTCTTC. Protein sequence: CASSDDLTAYNEQFF.

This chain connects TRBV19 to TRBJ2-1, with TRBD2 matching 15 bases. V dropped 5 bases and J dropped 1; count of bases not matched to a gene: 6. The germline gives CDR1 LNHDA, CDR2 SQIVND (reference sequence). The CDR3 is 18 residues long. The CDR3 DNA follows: TGTGCCAGTAGTGCCGGACTAGCGGGGGGGCAATCCTACAATGAGCAGTTCTTC. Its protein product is CASSAGLAGGQSYNEQFF.

The CDR3 sequence is CAISDRQGALWYGYTF. The CDR3 DNA is TGTGCCATCAGTGACCGCCAGGGGGCTCTCTGGTATGGCTACACCTTC. V is TRBV10-3 and J is TRBJ1-2; 8 bases are shared with TRBD1. Germline loops: CDR1 ENHRY, CDR2 SYGVKD. The CDR3 has 16 residues. V shed 3 bases and J 5 bases; nucleotides not matched to a gene: 11.

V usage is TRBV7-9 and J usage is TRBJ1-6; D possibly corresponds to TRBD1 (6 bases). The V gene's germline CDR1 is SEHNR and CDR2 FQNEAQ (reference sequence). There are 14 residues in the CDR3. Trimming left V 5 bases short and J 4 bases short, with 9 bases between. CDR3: CASSPDSYNSPLHF. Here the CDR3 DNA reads TGTGCCAGCAGCCCGGACAGTTATAATTCACCCCTCCACTTT.

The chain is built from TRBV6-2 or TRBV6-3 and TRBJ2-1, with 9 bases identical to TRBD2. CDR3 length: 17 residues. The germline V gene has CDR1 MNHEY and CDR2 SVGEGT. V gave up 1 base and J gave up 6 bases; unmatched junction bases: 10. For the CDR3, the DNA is TGTGCCAGCAGTTACTGGGCCGGAAGCGGGAGGAGCAATGAGCAGTTCTTC. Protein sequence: CASSYWAGSGRSNEQFF.

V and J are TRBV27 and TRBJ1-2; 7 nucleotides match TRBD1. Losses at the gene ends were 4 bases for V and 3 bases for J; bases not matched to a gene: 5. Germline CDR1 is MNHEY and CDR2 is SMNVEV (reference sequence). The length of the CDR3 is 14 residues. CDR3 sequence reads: CASSSGQSYYGYTF. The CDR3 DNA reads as TGTGCCAGCAGTTCGGGACAGAGCTACTATGGCTACACCTTC.

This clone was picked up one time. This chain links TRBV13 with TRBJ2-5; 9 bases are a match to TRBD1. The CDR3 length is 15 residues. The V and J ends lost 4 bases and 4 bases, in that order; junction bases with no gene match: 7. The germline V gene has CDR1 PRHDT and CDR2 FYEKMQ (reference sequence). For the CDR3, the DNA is TGTGCCAGCAGCTCTAGAGGACAGGGGTCAGAGACCCAGTACTTC. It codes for CASSSRGQGSETQYF.

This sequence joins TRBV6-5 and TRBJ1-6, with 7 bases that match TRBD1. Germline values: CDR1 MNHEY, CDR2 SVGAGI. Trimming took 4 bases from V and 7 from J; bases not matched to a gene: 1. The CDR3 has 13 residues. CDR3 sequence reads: CASSWDRNSPLHF. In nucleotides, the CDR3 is TGTGCCAGCAGTTGGGACAGAAATTCACCCCTCCACTTT.